This TCR beta chain is from a study of blood T cell repertoires in COVID-19. Study background: The origin of the acute and convalescent COVID-19 samples was the United States, Italy and Spain.

Clinical histories supplied by participants themselves formed the basis of cohort assignment. For recovered donors of Cohort 3, there were two negative PCRs, clearance, or symptom resolution. The CDR3 sequence is 15 residues long. After removal of 6 bases from V and 7 bases from J, the junction contained 8 bases not matched to a gene. Looked up from germline, CDR1 is MNHEY and CDR2 is SMNVEV (reference sequence). Original data processing: For nucleated cells, counts were estimated from reference gene primer amplification. TCRdb's table, derived via immunoSEQ multiplex PCR, lists solely in-frame clones and lacks some. Clonal size and the V and J genes are those of that table, whereas D and trimming came from the DNA. This table has around 280,000 clones, approximately 88% appearing once.

Sequences were obtained from PBMCs or T cells enriched from blood (not recorded which). This receptor was identified in a woman aged 40 to 55 who had recovered from COVID-19. V is TRBV27 and J is TRBJ2-1; 11 nucleotides align to TRBD2. The CDR3 DNA reads TGTGCCAGCAGGTGGATAGCGGGAGGGCCAAATGAGCAGTTCTTC. This gives the protein CASRWIAGGPNEQFF.